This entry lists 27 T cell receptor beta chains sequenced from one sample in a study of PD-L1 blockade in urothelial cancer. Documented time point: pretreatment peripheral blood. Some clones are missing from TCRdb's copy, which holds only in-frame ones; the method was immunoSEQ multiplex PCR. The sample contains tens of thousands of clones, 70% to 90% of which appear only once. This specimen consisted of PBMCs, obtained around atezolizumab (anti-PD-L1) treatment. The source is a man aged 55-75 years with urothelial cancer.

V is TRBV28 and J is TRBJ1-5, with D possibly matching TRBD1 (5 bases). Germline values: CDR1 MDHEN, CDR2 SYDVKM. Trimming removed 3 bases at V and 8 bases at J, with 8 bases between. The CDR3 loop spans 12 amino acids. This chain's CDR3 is CASSFGGKPQHF. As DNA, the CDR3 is TGTGCCAGCAGTTTTGGGGGGAAGCCCCAGCATTTT.

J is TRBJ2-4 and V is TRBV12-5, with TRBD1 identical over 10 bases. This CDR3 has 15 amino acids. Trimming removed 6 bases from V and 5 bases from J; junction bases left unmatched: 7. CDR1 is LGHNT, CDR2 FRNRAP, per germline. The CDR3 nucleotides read TGTGCTAGTGGATCCGGGACAGGGGCTCAAAACATTCAGTACTTC. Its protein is CASGSGTGAQNIQYF.

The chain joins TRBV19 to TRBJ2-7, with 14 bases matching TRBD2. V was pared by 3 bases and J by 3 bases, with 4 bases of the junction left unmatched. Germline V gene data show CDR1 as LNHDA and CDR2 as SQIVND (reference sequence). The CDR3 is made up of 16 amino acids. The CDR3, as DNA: TGTGCCAGTAGTATCCGGACTAGCGGGGGGAACTACGAGCAGTACTTC. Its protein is CASSIRTSGGNYEQYF.

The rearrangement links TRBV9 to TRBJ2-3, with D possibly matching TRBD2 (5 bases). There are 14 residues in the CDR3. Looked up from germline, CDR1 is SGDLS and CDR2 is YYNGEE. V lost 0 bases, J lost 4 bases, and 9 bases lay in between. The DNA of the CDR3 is TGTGCCAGCAGCGTAGGCCGGGGAGCAGATACGCAGTATTTT. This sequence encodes CASSVGRGADTQYF. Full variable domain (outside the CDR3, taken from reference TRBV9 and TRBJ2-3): DSGVTQTPKHLITATGQRVTLRCSPRSGDLSVYWYQQSLDQGLQFLIQYYNGEERAKGNILERFSAQQFPDLHSELNLSSLELGDSALYFCASSVGRGADTQYFGPGTRLTVL.

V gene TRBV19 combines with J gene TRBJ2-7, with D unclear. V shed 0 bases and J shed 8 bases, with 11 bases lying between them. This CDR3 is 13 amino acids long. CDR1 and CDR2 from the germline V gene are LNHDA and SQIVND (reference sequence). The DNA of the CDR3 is TGTGCCAGTAGTATAGATCTCCAGTTTCAGCAGTACTTC. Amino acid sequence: CASSIDLQFQQYF.

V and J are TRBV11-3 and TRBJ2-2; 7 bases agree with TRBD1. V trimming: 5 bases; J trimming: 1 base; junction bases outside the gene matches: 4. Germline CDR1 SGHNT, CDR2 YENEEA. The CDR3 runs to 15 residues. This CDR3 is CASSRGQQNTGELFF. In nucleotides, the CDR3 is TGTGCCAGCAGCCGGGGACAGCAGAACACCGGGGAGCTGTTTTTT.

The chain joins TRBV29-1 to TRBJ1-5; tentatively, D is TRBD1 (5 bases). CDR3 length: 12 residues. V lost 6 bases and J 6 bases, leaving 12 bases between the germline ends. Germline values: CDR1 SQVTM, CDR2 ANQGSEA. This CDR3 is CSVGGGGQPQHF. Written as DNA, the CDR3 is TGCAGCGTGGGGGGGGGAGGTCAGCCCCAGCATTTT.

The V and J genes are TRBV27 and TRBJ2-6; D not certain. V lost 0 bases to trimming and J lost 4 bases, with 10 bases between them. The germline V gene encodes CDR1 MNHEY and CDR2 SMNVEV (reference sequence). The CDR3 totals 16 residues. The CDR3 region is CASSLSYGFGANVLTF. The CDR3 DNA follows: TGTGCCAGCAGTTTATCGTACGGGTTCGGGGCCAACGTCCTGACTTTC.

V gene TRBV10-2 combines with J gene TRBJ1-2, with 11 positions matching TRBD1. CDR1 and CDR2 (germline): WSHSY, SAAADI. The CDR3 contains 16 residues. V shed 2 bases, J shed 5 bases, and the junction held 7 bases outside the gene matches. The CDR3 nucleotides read TGCGCCAGCAGTGAGGCCGGACAGGGGGCGGAGTATGGCTACACCTTC. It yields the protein CASSEAGQGAEYGYTF.

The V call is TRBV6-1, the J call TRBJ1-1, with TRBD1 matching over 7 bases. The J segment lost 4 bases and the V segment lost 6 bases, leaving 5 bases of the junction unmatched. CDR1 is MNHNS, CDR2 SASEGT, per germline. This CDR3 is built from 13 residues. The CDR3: CASSRDSSTEAFF. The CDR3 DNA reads TGTGCCAGCAGCAGGGACAGTAGCACTGAAGCTTTCTTT.

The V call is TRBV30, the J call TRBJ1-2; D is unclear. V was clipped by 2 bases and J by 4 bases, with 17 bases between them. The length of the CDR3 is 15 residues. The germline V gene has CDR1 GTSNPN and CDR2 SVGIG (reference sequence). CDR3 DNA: TGTGCCTGGAGTATCCTTCCGGAGGGCCGCTATGGCTACACCTTC. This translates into CAWSILPEGRYGYTF.

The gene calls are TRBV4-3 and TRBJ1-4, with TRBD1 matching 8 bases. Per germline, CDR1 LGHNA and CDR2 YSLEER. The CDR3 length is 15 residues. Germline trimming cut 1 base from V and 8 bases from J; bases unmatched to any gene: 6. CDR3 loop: CASSQVDRGHEKLFF. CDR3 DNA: TGCGCCAGCAGCCAAGTAGACAGGGGTCACGAAAAACTGTTTTTT.

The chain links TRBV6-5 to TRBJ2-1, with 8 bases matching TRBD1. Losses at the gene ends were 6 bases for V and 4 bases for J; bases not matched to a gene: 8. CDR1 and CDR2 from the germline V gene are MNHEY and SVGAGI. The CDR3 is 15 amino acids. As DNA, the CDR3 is TGTGCCAGCAGGGTCGACAGGGGACCATACAATGAGCAGTTCTTC. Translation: CASRVDRGPYNEQFF.

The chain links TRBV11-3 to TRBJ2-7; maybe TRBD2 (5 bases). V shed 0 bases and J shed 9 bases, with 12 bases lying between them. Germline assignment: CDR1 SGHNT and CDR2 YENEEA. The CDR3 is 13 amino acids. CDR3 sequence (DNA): TGTGCCAGCAGCTTAGATTTTGCCGGGATGCAGTACTTC. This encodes CASSLDFAGMQYF.

The CDR3 reads CASSGDIMETQYF. CDR3 in DNA: TGTGCCAGCAGCGGAGACATCATGGAGACCCAGTACTTC. The chain couples TRBV9 to TRBJ2-5; D is ambiguous. The CDR3 spans 13 residues. V was shortened by 3 bases and J by 5 bases, with 11 bases between the two germline ends. Germline CDR1 is SGDLS and CDR2 is YYNGEE.

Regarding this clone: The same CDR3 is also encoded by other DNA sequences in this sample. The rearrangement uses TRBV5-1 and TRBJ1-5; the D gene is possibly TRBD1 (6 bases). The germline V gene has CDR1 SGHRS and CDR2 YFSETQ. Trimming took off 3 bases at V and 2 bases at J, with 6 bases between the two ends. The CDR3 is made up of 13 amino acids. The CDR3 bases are TGCGCCAGCAGCTGGACAGGCAATCAGCCCCAGCATTTT. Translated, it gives CASSWTGNQPQHF.

CDR3 in amino acids: CASRLLINQPQHF. The CDR3 DNA reads TGTGCCAGCAGACTGTTGATCAATCAGCCCCAGCATTTT. J is TRBJ1-5 and V is TRBV28; D is unresolved. Germline V gives CDR1 MDHEN, CDR2 SYDVKM. V was pared by 6 bases and J by 3 bases, with 9 bases between. The length of the CDR3 is 13 residues.

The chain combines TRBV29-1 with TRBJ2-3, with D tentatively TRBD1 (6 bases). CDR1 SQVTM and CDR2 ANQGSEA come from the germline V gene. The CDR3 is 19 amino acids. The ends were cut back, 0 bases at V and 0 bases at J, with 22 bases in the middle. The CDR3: CSVEDPYPGTPTSTDTQYF. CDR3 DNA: TGCAGCGTTGAAGACCCCTACCCAGGGACACCCACTAGCACAGATACGCAGTATTTT.

CDR3 in DNA: TGTGCCAGCAGTTTGACTAGCGGCGGTACGCAGTATTTT. It encodes CASSLTSGGTQYF. The chain joins TRBV28 to TRBJ2-3; TRBD2 matches 9 bases. Germline V gene sequence: CDR1 MDHEN, CDR2 SYDVKM. The CDR3 sequence is 13 residues long. With 3 bases clipped from V and 8 bases from J, the junction kept 3 bases outside the gene matches.

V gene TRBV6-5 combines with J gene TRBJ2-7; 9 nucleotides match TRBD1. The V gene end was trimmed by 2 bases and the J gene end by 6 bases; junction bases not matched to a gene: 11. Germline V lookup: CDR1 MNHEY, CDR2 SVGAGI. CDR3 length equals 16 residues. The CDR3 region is CASSYTNRGLVPEQYF. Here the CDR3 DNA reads TGTGCCAGCAGTTACACGAACAGGGGGCTTGTCCCCGAGCAGTACTTC.

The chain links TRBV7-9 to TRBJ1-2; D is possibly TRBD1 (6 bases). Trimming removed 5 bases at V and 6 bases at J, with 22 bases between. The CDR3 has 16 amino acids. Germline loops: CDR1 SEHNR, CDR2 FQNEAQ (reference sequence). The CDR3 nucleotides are TGTGCCAGCAGCGCAAACGCACAGGGCCCTCTACATGGCTACACCTTC. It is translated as CASSANAQGPLHGYTF.

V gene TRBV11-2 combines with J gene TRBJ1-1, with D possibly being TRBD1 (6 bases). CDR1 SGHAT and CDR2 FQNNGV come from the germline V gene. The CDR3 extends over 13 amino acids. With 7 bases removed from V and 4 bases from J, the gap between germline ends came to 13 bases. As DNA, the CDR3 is TGTGCCAGCACCAAGGGGGGGTCCACTGAAGCTTTCTTT. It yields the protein CASTKGGSTEAFF. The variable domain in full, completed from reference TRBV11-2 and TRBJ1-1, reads EAGVAQSPRYKIIEKRQSVAFWCNPISGHATLYWYQQILGQGPKLLIQFQNNGVVDDSQLPKDRFSAERLKGVDSTLKIQPAKLEDSAVYLCASTKGGSTEAFFGQGTRLTVV.

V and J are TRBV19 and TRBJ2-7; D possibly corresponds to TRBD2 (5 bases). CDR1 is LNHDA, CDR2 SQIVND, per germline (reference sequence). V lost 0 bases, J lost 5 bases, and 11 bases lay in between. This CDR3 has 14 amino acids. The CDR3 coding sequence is TGTGCCAGTAGTATAGATCTCTCGCGGGACGAGCAGTACTTC. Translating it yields CASSIDLSRDEQYF. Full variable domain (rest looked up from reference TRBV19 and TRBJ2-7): DGGITQSPKYLFRKEGQNVTLSCEQNLNHDAMYWYRQDPGQGLRLIYYSQIVNDFQKGDIAEGYSVSREKKESFPLTVTSAQKNPTAFYLCASSIDLSRDEQYFGPGTRLTVT.

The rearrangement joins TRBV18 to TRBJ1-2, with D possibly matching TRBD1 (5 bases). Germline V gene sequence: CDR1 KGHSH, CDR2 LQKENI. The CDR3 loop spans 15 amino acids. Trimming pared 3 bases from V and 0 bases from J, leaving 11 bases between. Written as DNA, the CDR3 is TGTGCCAGCTCACCGGGACGGGAGTCTAACTATGGCTACACCTTC. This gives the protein CASSPGRESNYGYTF.

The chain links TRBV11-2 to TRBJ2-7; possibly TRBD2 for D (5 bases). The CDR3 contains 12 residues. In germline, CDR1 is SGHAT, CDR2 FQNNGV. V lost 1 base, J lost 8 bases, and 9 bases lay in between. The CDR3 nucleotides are TGTGCCAGCAGCTTAGCGGAGGAAAAGCAGTACTTC. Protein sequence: CASSLAEEKQYF.

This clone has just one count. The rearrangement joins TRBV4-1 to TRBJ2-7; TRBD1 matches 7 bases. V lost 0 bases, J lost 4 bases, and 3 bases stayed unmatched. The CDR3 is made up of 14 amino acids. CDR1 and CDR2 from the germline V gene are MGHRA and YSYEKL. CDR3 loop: CASSQDVRGYEQYF. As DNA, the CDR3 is TGCGCCAGCAGCCAAGATGTCAGGGGGTACGAGCAGTACTTC.

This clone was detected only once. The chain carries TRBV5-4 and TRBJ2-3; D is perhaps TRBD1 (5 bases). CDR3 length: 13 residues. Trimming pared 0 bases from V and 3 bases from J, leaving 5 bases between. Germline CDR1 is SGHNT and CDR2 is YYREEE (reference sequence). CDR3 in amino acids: CASSLAGTDTQYF. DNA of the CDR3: TGTGCCAGCAGCTTGGCAGGGACAGATACGCAGTATTTT.